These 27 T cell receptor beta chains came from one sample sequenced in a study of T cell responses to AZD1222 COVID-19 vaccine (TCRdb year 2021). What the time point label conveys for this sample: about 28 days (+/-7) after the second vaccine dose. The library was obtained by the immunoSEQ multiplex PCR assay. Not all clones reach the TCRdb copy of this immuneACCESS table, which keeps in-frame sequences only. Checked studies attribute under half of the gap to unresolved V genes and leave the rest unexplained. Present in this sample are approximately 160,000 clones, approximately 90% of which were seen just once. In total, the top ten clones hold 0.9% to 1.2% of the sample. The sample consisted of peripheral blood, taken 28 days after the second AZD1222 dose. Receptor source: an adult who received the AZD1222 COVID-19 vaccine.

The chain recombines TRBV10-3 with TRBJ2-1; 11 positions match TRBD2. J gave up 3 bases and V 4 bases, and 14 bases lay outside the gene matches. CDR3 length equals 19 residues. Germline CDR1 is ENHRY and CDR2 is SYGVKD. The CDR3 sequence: CAISASGGYLPLIYNEQFF. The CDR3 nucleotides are TGTGCCATCAGTGCTAGCGGGGGGTACCTCCCATTAATCTACAATGAGCAGTTCTTC.

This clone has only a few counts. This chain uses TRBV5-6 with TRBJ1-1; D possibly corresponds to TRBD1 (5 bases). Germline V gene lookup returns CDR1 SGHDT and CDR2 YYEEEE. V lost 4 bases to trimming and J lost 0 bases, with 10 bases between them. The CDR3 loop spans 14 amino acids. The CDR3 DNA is TGTGCCAGCAGCCTACAGGAGTTGAACACTGAAGCTTTCTTT. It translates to CASSLQELNTEAFF.

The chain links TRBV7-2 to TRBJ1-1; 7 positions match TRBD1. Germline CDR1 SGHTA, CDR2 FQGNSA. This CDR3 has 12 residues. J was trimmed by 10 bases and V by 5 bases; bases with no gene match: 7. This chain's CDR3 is CASSPGGPGAFF. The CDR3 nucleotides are TGTGCCAGCAGCCCAGGGGGGCCGGGAGCTTTCTTT.

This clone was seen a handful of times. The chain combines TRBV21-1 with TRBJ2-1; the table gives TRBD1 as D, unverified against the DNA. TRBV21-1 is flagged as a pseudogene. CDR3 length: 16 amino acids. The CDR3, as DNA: TGTGCCAGCAGCACATGGGACAGGGTTTCACGCAATGAGCAGTTCTTC. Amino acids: CASSTWDRVSRNEQFF.

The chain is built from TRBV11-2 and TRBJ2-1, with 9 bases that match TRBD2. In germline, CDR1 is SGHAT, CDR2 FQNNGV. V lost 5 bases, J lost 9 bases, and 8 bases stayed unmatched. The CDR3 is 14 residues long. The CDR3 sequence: CASSPSGAIGEQFF. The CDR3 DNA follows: TGTGCCAGCAGCCCTAGCGGGGCGATCGGTGAGCAGTTCTTC.

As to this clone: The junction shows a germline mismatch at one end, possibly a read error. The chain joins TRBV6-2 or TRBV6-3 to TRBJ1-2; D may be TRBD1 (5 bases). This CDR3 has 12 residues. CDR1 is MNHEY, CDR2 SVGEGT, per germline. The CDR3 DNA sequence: TGTGCCAGCAGTTACGCGGGGCCAATCTCCCTCTTC. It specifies CASSYAGPISLF.

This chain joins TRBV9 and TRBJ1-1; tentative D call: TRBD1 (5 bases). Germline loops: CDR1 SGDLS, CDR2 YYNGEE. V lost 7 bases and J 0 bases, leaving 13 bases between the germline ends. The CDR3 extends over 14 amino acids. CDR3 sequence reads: CASSLGVMNTEAFF. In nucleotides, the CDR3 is TGTGCCAGCTCGTTGGGGGTAATGAACACTGAAGCTTTCTTT.

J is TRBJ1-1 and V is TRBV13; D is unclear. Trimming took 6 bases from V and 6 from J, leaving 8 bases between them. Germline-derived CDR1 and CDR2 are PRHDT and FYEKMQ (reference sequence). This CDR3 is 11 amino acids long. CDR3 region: CASSYGAEAFF. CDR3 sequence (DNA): TGTGCCAGCAGTTATGGGGCTGAAGCTTTCTTT.

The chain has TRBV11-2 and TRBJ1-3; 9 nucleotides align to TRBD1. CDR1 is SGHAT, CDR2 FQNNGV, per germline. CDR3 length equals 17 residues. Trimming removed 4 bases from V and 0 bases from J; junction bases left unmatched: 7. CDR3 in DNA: TGTGCCAGCAGCTCCGGGGGGACAGGGTCCTCTGGAAACACCATATATTTT. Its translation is CASSSGGTGSSGNTIYF.

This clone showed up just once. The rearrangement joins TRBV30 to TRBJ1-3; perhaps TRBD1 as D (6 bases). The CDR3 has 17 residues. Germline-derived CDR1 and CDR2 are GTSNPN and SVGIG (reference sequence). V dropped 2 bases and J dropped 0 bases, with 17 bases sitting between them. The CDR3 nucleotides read TGTGCCTGGAGTCGGAGGAACAGGGCGTTCTCTGGAAACACCATATATTTT. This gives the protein CAWSRRNRAFSGNTIYF.

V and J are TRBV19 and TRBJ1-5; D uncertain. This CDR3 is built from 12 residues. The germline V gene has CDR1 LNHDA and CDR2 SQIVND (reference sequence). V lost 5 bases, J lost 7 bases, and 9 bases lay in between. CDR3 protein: CASSLPAQPQHF. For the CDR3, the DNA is TGTGCCAGTAGTTTGCCCGCCCAGCCCCAGCATTTT.

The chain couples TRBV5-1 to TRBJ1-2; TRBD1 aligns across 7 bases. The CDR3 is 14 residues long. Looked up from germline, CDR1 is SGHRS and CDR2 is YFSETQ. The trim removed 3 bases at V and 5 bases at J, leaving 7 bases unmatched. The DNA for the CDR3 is TGCGCCAGCAGCTCCCCTGACAGGGTTTATGGCTACACCTTC. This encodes CASSSPDRVYGYTF.

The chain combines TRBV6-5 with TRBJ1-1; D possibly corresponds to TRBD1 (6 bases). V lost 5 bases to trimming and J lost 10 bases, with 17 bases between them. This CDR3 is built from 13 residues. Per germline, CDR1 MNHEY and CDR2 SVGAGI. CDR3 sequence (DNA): TGTGCCAGCAGTCCCCAAGGACGGACAGCAGCTTTCTTT. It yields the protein CASSPQGRTAAFF.

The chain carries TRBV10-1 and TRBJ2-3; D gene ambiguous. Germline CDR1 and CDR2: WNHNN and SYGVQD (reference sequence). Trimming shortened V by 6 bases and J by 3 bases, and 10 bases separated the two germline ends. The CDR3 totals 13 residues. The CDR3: CASSSTQTDTQYF. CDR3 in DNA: TGCGCCAGCAGCTCCACTCAGACAGATACGCAGTATTTT.

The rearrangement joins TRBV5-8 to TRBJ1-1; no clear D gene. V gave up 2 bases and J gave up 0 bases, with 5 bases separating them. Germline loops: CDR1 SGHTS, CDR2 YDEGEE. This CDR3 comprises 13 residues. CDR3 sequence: CASSFGMNTEAFF. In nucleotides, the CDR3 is TGTGCCAGCAGCTTTGGCATGAACACTGAAGCTTTCTTT.

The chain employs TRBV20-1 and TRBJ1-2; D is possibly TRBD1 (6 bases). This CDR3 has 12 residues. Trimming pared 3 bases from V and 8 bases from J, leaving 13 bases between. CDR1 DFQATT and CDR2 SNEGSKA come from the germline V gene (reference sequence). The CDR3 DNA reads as TGCAGTGCTAGTGGTCAGGGGAGGGGCTACACCTTC. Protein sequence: CSASGQGRGYTF.

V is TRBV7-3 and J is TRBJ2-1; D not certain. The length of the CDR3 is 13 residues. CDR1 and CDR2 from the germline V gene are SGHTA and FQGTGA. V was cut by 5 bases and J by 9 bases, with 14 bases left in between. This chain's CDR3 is CASSPGLSGEQFF. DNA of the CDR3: TGTGCCAGCAGCCCCGGGCTCTCCGGTGAGCAGTTCTTC.

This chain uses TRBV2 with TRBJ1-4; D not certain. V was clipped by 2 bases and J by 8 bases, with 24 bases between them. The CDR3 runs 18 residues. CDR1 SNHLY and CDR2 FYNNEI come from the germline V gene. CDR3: CASSERRFLPLSDEKLFF. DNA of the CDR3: TGTGCCAGCAGTGAACGCAGATTTCTACCGCTGTCTGACGAAAAACTGTTTTTT.

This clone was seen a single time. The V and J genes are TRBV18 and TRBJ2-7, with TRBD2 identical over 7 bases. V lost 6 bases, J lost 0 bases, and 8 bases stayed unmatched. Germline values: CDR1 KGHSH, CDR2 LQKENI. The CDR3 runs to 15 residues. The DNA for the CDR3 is TGTGCCAGCTCCCTGGGGGGGGGAAGCTCCTACGAGCAGTACTTC. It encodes CASSLGGGSSYEQYF.

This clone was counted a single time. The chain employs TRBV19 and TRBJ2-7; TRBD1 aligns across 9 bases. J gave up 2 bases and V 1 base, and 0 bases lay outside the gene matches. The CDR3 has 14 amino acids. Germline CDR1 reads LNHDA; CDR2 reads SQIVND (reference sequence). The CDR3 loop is CASSIGTGAYEQYF. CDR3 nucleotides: TGTGCCAGTAGTATAGGGACAGGGGCCTACGAGCAGTACTTC.

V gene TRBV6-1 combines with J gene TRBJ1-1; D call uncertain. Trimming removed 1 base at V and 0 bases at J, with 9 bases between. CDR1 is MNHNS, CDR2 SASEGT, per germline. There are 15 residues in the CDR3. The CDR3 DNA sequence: TGTGCCAGCAGTGAAGTCTGGCTCATGAACACTGAAGCTTTCTTT. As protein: CASSEVWLMNTEAFF.

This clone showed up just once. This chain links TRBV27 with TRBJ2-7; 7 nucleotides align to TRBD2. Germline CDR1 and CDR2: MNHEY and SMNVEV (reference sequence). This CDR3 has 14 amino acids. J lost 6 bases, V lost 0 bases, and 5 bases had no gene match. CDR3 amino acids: CASSLSGGSGEQYF. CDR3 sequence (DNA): TGTGCCAGCAGTTTATCGGGGGGGTCGGGCGAGCAGTACTTC.

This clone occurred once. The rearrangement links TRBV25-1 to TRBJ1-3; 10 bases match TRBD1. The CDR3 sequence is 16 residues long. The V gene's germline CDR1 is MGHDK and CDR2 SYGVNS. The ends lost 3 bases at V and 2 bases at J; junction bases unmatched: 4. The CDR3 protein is CASSDPTGGPGNTIYF. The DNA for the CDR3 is TGTGCCAGCAGTGACCCGACAGGGGGCCCTGGAAACACCATATATTTT.

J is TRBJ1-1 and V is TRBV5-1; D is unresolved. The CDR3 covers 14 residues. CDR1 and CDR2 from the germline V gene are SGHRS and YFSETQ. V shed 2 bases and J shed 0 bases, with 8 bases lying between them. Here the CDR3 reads CASSFDGMNTEAFF. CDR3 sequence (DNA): TGCGCCAGCAGCTTTGACGGGATGAACACTGAAGCTTTCTTT.

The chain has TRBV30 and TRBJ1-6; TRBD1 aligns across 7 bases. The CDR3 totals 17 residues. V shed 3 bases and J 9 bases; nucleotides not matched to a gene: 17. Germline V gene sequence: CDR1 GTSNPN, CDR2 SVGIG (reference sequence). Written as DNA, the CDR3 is TGTGCCTGGAGAGCTAGTTTAACCGGGACAGAATCTTCACCCCTCCACTTT. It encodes CAWRASLTGTESSPLHF.

CDR3 bases: TGTGCCAGCAGTTCCCCCGGGCCTCAGCCCCAGCATTTT. This translates into CASSSPGPQPQHF. The V call is TRBV12-3 or TRBV12-4, the J call TRBJ1-5; D is ambiguous. Trimming removed 4 bases from V and 6 bases from J, with 10 bases in between. The CDR3 contains 13 residues.

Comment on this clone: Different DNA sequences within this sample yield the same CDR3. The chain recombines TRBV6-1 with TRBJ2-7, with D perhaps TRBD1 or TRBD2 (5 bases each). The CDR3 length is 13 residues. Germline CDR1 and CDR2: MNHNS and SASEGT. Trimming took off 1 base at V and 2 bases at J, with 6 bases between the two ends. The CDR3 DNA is TGTGCCAGCAGTGAAGTGGGGGCCTACGAGCAGTACTTC. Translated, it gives CASSEVGAYEQYF.